The TCR beta chain described here comes from a study of blood T cell repertoires in COVID-19. The wider study: Both acute and convalescent COVID-19 samples were obtained from the United States, Italy and Spain. PBMCs, B-cell-depleted T cells, or T cells were the source of the cDNA or gDNA that made up the material.

This clone was counted between two and nine times. This specimen includes other DNA sequences encoding the same CDR3. V lost 1 base to trimming and J lost 0 bases, with 7 bases between them. The CDR3 is made up of 15 amino acids. Germline lookup yields CDR1 LGHDT and CDR2 YNNKEL (reference sequence). As originally analysed: Amplification from reference gene primers served as the basis for estimated nucleated cell counts. The repertoire was sequenced with immunoSEQ multiplex PCR; TCRdb's copy has only in-frame clones and lacks some. V and J calls and clone size follow that table, whereas D and trimming were derived from the DNA. The sample lists under 250,000 clones, almost 85% occurring once.

The chain uses TRBV3-1 (or the pseudogene TRBV3-2) and TRBJ1-3; D uncertain. The source material was peripheral blood. The receptor was derived from a man aged 50-60 years with acute or convalescent COVID-19. The CDR3 region is CASSQGGSSGNTIYF. Here the CDR3 DNA reads TGTGCCAGCAGCCAAGGAGGGAGCTCTGGAAACACCATATATTTT.